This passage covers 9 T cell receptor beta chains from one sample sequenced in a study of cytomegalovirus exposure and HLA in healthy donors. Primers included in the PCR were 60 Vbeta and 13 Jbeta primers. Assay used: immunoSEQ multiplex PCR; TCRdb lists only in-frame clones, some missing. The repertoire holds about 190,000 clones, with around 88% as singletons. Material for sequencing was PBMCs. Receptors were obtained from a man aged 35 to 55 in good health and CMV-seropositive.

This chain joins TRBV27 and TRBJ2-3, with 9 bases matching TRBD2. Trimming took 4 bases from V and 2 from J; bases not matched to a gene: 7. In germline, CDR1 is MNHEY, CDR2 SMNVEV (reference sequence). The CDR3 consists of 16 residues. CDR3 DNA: TGTGCCAGCAGTTGGGGAGCGGGAGGATCCACAGATACGCAGTATTTT. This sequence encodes CASSWGAGGSTDTQYF.

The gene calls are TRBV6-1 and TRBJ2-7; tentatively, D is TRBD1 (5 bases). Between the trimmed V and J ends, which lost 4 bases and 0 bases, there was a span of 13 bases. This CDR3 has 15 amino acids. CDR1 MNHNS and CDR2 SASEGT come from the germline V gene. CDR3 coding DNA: TGTGCCAGCAGTGGGTCACAGGCGAGCTCCTACGAGCAGTACTTC. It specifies CASSGSQASSYEQYF.

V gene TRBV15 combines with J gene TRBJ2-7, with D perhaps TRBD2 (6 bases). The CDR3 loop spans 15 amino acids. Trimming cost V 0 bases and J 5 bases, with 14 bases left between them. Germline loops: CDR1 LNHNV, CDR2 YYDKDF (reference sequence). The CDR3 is CATSRDGLANDEQYF. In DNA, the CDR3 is TGTGCCACCAGCAGAGATGGGCTAGCGAATGACGAGCAGTACTTC.

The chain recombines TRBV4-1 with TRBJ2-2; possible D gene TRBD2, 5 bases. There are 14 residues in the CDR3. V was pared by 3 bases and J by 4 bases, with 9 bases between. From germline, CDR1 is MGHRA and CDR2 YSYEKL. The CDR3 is CASSQPGFTGELFF. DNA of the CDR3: TGCGCCAGCAGCCAGCCGGGGTTCACCGGGGAGCTGTTTTTT.

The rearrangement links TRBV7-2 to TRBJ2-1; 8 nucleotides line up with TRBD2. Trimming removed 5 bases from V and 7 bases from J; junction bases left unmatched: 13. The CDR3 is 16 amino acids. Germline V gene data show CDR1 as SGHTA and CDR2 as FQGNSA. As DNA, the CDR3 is TGTGCCAGCAGCATAGAGGGACTAGTAAGTTGGAATGAGCAGTTCTTC. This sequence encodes CASSIEGLVSWNEQFF.

CDR3 protein: CASSFSAATDTQYF. CDR3 DNA sequence: TGTGCCAGCAGCTTTTCCGCGGCGACAGATACGCAGTATTTT. The V call is TRBV7-7, the J call TRBJ2-3; D gene uncertain. The CDR3 extends over 14 amino acids. The V gene's germline CDR1 is SSHAT and CDR2 FNYEAQ (reference sequence). The ends were cut back, 3 bases at V and 3 bases at J, with 10 bases in the middle.

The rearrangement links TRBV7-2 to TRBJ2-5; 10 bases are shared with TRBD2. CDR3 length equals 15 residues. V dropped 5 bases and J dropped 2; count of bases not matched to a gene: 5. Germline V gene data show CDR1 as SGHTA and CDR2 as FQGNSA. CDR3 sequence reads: CASSPGLAVQETQYF. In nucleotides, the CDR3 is TGTGCCAGCAGCCCCGGACTAGCGGTACAAGAGACCCAGTACTTC. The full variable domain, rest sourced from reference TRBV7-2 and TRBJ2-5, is GAGVSQSPSNKVTEKGKDVELRCDPISGHTALYWYRQSLGQGLEFLIYFQGNSAPDKSGLPSDRFSAERTGGSVSTLTIQRTQQEDSAVYLCASSPGLAVQETQYFGPGTRLLVL.

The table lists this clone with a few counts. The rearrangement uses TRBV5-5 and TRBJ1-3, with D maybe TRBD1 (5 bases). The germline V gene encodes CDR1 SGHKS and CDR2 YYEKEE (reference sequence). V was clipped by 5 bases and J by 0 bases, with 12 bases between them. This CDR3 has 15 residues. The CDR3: CASSWDYLSGNTIYF. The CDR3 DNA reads TGTGCCAGCAGTTGGGACTATCTCTCTGGAAACACCATATATTTT. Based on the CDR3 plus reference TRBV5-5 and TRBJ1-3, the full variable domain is DAGVTQSPTHLIKTRGQQVTLRCSPISGHKSVSWYQQVLGQGPQFIFQYYEKEERGRGNFPDRFSARQFPNYSSELNVNALLLGDSALYLCASSWDYLSGNTIYFGEGSWLTVV.

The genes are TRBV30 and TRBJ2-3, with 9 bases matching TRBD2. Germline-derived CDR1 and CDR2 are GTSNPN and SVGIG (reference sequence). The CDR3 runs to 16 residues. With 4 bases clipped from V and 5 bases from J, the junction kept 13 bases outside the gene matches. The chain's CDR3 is CAWTSGTFNPQDTQYF. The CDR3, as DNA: TGTGCCTGGACTAGCGGGACTTTTAATCCGCAAGATACGCAGTATTTT.